This TCR beta chain is from a study of T cell repertoires in ileal Crohn's disease. Across the whole study: Median disease duration was 7.9 years; about 37% smoked at surgery.

V was clipped by 4 bases and J by 1 base, with 10 bases between them. The V gene's germline CDR1 is SEHNR and CDR2 FQNEAQ (reference sequence). The CDR3 contains 14 residues. The assay was immunoSEQ multiplex PCR, and TCRdb's table has in-frame clones only and misses some. The table records 8,200 or so clones, roughly 73% of them present only once. Included were adult ileal or ileocolonic Crohn's patients indicated for ileocolonic resection. What was sequenced was ileal tissue. V gene TRBV7-9 combines with J gene TRBJ1-1, with D tentatively TRBD1 (6 bases). The receptor was derived from an adult with Crohn's disease. DNA for the CDR3: TGTGCCAGCAGCTCCATGGGGGCGAACACTGAAGCTTTCTTT. Translating it yields CASSSMGANTEAFF. Based on the CDR3 plus reference TRBV7-9 and TRBJ1-1, the full variable domain is DTGVSQNPRHKITKRGQNVTFRCDPISEHNRLYWYRQTLGQGPEFLTYFQNEAQLEKSRLLSDRFSAERPKGSFSTLEIQRTEQGDSAMYLCASSSMGANTEAFFGQGTRLTVV.